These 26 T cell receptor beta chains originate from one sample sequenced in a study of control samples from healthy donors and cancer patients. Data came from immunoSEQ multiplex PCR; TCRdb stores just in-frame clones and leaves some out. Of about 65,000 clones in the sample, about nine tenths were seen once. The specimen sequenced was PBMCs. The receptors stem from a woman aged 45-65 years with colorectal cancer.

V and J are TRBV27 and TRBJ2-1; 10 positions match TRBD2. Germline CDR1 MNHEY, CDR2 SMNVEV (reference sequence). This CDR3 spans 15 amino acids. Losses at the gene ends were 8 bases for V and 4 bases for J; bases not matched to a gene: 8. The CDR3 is CASWASGGEYNEQFF. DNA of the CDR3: TGTGCCAGCTGGGCAAGCGGGGGGGAATACAATGAGCAGTTCTTC.

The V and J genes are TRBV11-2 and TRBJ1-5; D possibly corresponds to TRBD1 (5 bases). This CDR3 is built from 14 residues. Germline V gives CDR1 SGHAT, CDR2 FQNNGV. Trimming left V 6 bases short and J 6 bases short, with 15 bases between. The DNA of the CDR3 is TGTGCCAGCAGTTTGGCAGGGAAGGGTCAGCCCCAGCATTTT. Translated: CASSLAGKGQPQHF.

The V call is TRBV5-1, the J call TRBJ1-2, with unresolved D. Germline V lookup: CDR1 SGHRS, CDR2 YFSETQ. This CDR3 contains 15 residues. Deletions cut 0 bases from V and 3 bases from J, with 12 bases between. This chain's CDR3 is CASSLGSLADYGYTF. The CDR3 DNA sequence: TGCGCCAGCAGCTTGGGCAGTCTGGCAGACTATGGCTACACCTTC.

The CDR3 DNA reads TGTGCCAGCAGTGCCCGGAGCCCGACAGGGACGACTGGAAACACCATATATTTT. It encodes CASSARSPTGTTGNTIYF. This sequence joins TRBV28 and TRBJ1-3, with 7 bases identical to TRBD1. The J segment lost 2 bases and the V segment lost 5 bases, leaving 15 bases of the junction unmatched. CDR3 size: 18 residues. CDR1 and CDR2 (germline): MDHEN, SYDVKM. The complete variable domain, with remaining parts taken from reference TRBV28 and TRBJ1-3, reads DVKVTQSSRYLVKRTGEKVFLECVQDMDHENMFWYRQDPGLGLRLIYFSYDVKMKEKGDIPEGYSVSREKKERFSLILESASTNQTSMYLCASSARSPTGTTGNTIYFGEGSWLTVV.

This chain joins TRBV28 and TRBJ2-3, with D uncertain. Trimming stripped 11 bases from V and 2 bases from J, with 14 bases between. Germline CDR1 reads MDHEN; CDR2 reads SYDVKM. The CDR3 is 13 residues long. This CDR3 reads CAVPGLYTDTQYF. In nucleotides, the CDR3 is TGTGCCGTACCGGGTCTATACACAGATACGCAGTATTTT.

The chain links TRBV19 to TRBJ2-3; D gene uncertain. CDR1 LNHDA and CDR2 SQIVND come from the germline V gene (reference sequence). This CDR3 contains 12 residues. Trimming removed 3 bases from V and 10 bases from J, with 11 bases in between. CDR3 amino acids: CASSMGFGAQYF. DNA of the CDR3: TGTGCCAGTAGTATGGGCTTTGGAGCGCAGTATTTT.

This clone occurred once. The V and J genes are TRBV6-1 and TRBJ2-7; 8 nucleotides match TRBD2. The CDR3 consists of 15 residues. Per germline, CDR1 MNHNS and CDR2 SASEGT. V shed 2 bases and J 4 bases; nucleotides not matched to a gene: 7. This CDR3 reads CASSESPSGLYEQYF. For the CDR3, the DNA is TGTGCCAGCAGTGAAAGTCCTAGCGGGCTGTACGAGCAGTACTTC.

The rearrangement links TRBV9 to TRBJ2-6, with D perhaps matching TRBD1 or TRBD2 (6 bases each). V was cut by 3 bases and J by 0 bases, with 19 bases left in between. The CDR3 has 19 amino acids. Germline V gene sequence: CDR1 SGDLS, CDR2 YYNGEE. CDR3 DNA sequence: TGTGCCAGCAGCGCAGGCGGGACACCCGGATTCTCTGGGGCCAACGTCCTGACTTTC. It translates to CASSAGGTPGFSGANVLTF.

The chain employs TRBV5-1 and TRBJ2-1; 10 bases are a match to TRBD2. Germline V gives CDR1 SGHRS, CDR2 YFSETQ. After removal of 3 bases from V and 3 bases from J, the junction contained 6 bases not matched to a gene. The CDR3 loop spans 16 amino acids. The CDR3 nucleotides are TGCGCCAGCAGCTCGTTACTAGCGGGGTTCTACAATGAGCAGTTCTTC. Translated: CASSSLLAGFYNEQFF.

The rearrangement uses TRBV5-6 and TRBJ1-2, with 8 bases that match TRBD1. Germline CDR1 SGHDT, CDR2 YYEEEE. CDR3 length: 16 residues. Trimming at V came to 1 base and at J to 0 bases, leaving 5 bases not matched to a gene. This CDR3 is CASSLWTGHSNYGYTF. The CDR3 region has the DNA TGTGCCAGCAGCTTGTGGACAGGGCACTCTAACTATGGCTACACCTTC.

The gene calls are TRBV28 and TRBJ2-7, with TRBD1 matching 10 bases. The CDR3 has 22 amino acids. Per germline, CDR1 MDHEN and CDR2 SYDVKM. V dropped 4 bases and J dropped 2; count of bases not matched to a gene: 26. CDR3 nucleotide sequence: TGTGCCAGCAGTTCCCCGGGGGGACAGGGGACTAGTGGGGCACTTGAAACCTACGAGCAGTACTTC. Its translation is CASSSPGGQGTSGALETYEQYF.

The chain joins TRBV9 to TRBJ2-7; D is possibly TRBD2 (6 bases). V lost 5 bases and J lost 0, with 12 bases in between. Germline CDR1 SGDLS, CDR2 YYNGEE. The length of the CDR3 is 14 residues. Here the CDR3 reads CASSKGGFSYEQYF. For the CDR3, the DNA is TGTGCCAGCAGTAAGGGAGGATTCTCCTACGAGCAGTACTTC.

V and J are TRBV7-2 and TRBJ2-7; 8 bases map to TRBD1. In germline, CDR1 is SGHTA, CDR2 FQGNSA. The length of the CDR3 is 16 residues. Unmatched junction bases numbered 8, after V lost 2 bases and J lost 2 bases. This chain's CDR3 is CASSLTGGSSPYEQYF. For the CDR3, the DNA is TGTGCCAGCAGCTTAACAGGGGGAAGTTCCCCCTACGAGCAGTACTTC.

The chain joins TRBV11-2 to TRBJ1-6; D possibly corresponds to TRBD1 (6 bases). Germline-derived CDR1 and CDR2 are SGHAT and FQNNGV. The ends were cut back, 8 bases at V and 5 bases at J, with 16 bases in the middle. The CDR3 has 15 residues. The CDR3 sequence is CASSPGAGHNSPLHF. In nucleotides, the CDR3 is TGTGCCAGCTCCCCAGGGGCAGGGCATAATTCACCCCTCCACTTT.

CDR3 residues: CASSLLSSGANVLTF. CDR3 nucleotides: TGTGCCAGCAGTTTACTAAGCTCTGGGGCCAACGTCCTGACTTTC. The chain has TRBV28 and TRBJ2-6; the D is unclear. The CDR3 sequence is 15 residues long. Germline V gene lookup returns CDR1 MDHEN and CDR2 SYDVKM. The germline V and J ends were trimmed by 2 bases and 0 bases, with 5 bases remaining between them.

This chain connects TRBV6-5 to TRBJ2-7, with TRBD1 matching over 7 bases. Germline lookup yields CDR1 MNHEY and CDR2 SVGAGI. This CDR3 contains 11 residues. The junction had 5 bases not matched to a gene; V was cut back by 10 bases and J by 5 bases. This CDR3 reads CATTDRDEQYF. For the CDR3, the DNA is TGTGCCACCACCGACAGGGACGAGCAGTACTTC.

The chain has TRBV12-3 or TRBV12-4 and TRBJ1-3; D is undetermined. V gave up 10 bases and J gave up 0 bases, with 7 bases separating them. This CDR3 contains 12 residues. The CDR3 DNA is TGTGCCACACCCTCCTCTGGAAACACCATATATTTT. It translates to CATPSSGNTIYF.

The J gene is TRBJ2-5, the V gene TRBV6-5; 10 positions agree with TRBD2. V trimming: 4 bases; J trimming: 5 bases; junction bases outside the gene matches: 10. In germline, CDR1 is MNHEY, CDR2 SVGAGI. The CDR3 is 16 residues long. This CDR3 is CASSSPLVSGGETQYF. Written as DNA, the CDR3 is TGTGCCAGCAGTTCCCCCCTTGTTAGCGGGGGGGAGACCCAGTACTTC.

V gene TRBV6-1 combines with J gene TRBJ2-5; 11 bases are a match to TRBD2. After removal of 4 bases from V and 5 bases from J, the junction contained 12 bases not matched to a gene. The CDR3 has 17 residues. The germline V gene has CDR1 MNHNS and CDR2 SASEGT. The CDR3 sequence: CASSVYLAGGPGETQYF. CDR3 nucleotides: TGTGCCAGCAGTGTTTACTTAGCGGGAGGGCCCGGGGAGACCCAGTACTTC.

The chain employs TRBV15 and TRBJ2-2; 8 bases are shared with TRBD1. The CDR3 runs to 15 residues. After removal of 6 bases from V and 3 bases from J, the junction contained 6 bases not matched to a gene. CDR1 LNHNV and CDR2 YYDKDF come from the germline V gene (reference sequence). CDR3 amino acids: CATSSRGRDTGELFF. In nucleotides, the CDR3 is TGTGCCACCAGTTCCAGGGGGCGCGACACCGGGGAGCTGTTTTTT.

In nucleotides, the CDR3 is TGTGCCAGCAGCGGATACAGGGGGCGCGGCACTGAAGCTTTCTTT. Translation gives CASSGYRGRGTEAFF. The chain links TRBV11-2 to TRBJ1-1; TRBD1 agrees at 9 bases. CDR1 and CDR2 (germline): SGHAT, FQNNGV. This CDR3 comprises 15 residues. Germline trimming cut 5 bases from V and 4 bases from J; bases unmatched to any gene: 8.

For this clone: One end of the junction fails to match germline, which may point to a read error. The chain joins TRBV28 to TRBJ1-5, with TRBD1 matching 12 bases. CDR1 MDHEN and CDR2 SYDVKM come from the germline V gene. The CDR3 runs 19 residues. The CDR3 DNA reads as TGTACCAGCAGTGCAGACCGGGACAGGGGGCCATATAGCAATCAGCCCCAGCATTTT. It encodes CTSSADRDRGPYSNQPQHF.

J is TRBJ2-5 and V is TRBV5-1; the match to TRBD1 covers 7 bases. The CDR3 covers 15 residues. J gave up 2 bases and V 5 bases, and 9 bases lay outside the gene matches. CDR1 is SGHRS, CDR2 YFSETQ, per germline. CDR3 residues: CASRRDRPTQETQYF. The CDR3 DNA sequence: TGCGCCAGCAGACGGGACAGACCGACGCAAGAGACCCAGTACTTC.

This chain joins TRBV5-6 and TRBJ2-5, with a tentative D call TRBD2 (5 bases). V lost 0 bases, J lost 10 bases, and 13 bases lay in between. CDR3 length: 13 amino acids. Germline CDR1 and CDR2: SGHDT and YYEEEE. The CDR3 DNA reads TGTGCCAGCAGCTTGGGAGGGCCGAGTGTCCAGTACTTC. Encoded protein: CASSLGGPSVQYF.

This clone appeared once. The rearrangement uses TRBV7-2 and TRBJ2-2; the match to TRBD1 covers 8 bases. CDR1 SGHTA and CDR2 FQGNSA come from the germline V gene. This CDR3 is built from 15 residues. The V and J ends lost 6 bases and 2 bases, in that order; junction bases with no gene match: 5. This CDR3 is CASRIGTGNTGELFF. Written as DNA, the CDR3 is TGTGCCAGCAGGATCGGGACAGGCAACACCGGGGAGCTGTTTTTT.

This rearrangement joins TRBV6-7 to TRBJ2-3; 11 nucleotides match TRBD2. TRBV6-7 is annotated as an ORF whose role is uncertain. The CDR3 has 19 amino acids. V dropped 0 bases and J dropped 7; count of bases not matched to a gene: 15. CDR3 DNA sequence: TGTGCCAGCAGTTACTCCGCCGGGACTAGCGGTTCCCTTCCTAATACGCAGTATTTT. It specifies CASSYSAGTSGSLPNTQYF.